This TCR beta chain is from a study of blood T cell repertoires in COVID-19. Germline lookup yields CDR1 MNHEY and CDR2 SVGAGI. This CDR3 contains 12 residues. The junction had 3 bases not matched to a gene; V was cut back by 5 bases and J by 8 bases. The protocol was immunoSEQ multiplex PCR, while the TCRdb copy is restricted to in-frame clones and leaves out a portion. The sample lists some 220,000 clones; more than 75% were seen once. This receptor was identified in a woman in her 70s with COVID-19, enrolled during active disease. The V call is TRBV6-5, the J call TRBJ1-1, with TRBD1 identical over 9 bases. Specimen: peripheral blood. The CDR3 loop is CASSPQGAEAFF. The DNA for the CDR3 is TGTGCCAGCAGTCCACAGGGGGCGGAAGCTTTCTTT.